The T cell receptor beta chain described here comes from a study of shared clonotypes between healthy human individuals. About the research overall: Each donor had three CD4 naive, three CD4 memory, two CD8 naive and one CD8 memory plate.

A word on this clone: What it binds is unknown.

The CDR3 has 17 residues. Germline V lookup: CDR1 SEHNR, CDR2 FQNEAQ (reference sequence). V shed 0 bases, J shed 5 bases, and the junction held 10 bases outside the gene matches. Terminally differentiated effector memory CD45RA+ cells were excluded from the naive CD8 cells, which were CD45RO-negative and positively selected for CCR7. Findings and caveats of the study: Among the subsets, naive ones generally showed larger estimated richness than memory ones. It was observed that roughly 5.4% of naive CD4 clonotypes were shared across several donors.

Replicate sorted-subset PCRs were loaded with 150 to 250 ng DNA, about 30,000 T cell genomes. This table comes from immunoSEQ multiplex PCR, and its TCRdb copy is limited to in-frame clones, with some not included. The repertoire holds around 1,900,000 clones, with over 85% as singletons. Material: naive CD8+ T cells from PBMCs. This TCR was recovered from a man between 18 and 29 years old in good health. Some clones in this sample may be carry-over from other donors' samples. The chain links TRBV7-9 to TRBJ2-1; 7 bases are shared with TRBD1. CDR3 region: CASSLAAGGHRDNEQFF. For the CDR3, the DNA is TGTGCCAGCAGCTTAGCCGCAGGGGGACATAGGGACAATGAGCAGTTCTTC.